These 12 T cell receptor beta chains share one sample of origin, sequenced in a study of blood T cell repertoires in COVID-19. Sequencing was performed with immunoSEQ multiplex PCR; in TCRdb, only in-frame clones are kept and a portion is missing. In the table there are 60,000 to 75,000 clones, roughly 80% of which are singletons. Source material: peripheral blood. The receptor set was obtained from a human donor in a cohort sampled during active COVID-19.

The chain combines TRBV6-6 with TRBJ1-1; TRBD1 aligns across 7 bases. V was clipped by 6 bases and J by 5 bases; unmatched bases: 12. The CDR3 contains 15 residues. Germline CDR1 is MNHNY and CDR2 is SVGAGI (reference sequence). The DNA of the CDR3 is TGTGCCAGCAGACGGGACAGTGGCCGGGATACTGAAGCTTTCTTT. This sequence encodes CASRRDSGRDTEAFF.

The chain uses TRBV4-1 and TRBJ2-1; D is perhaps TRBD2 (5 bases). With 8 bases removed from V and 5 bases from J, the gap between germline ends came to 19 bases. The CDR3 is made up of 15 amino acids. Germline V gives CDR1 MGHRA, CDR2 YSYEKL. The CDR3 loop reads CASGRTSSMHNEQFF. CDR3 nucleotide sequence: TGCGCCAGCGGACGAACTAGTTCGATGCACAATGAGCAGTTCTTC.

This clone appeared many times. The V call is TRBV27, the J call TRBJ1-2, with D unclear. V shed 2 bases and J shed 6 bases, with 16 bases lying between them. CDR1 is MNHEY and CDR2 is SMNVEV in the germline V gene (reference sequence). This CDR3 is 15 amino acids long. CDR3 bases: TGTGCCAGCAGTTTAGCACAGCCGAGAGCCCATGGCTACACCTTC. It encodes CASSLAQPRAHGYTF.

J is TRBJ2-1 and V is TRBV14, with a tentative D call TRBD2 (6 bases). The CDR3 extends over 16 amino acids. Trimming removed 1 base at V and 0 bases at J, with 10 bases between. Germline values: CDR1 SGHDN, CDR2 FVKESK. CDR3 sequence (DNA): TGTGCCAGCAGCCAAGCCGGGGGAAGCTCCTACAATGAGCAGTTCTTC. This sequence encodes CASSQAGGSSYNEQFF.

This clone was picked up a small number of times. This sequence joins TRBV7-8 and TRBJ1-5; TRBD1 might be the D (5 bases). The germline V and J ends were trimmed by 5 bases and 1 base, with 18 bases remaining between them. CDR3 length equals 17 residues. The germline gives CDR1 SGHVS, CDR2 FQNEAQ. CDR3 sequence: CASSPRRTGGSNQPQHF. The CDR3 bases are TGTGCCAGCAGCCCCAGACGAACCGGGGGGAGCAATCAGCCCCAGCATTTT. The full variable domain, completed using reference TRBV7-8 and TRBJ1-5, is GAGVSQSPRYKVAKRGQDVALRCDPISGHVSLFWYQQALGQGPEFLTYFQNEAQLDKSGLPSDRFFAERPEGSVSTLKIQRTQQEDSAVYLCASSPRRTGGSNQPQHFGDGTRLSIL.

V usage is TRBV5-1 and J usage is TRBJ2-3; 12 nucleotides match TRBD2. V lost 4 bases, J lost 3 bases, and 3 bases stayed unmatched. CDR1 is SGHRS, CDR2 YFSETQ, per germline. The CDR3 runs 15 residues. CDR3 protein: CASSQGLAGTDTQYF. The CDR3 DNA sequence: TGCGCCAGCAGCCAAGGACTAGCGGGGACAGATACGCAGTATTTT.

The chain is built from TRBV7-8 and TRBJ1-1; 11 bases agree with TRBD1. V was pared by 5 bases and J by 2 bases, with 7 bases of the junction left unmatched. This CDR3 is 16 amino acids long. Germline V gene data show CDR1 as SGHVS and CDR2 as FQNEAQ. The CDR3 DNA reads TGTGCCAGCAGCCCGGGGACAGGGGGGGGTAACACTGAAGCTTTCTTT. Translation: CASSPGTGGGNTEAFF. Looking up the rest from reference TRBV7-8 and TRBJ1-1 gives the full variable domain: GAGVSQSPRYKVAKRGQDVALRCDPISGHVSLFWYQQALGQGPEFLTYFQNEAQLDKSGLPSDRFFAERPEGSVSTLKIQRTQQEDSAVYLCASSPGTGGGNTEAFFGQGTRLTVV.

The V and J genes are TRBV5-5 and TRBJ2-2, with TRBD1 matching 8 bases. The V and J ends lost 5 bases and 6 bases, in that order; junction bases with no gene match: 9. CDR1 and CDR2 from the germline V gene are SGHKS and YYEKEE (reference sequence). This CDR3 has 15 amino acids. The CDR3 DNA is TGTGCCAGCAGTTCGGGACAGGCGTTCTCCGGGGAGCTGTTTTTT. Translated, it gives CASSSGQAFSGELFF.

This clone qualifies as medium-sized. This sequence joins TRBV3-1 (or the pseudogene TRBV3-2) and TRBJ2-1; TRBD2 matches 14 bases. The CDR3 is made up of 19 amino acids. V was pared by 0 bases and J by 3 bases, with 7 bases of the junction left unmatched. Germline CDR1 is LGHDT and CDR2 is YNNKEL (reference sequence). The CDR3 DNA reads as TGTGCCAGCAGCCAAGAGAGATGGACTAGCGGGGGGCTCTACAATGAGCAGTTCTTC. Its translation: CASSQERWTSGGLYNEQFF.

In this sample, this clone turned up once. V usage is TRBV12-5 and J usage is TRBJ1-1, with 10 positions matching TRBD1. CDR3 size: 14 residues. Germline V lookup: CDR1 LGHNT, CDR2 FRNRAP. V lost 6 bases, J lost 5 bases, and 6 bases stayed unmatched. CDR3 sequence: CASGRGQGVTEAFF. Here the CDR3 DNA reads TGTGCTAGTGGCCGCGGACAGGGGGTAACTGAAGCTTTCTTT.

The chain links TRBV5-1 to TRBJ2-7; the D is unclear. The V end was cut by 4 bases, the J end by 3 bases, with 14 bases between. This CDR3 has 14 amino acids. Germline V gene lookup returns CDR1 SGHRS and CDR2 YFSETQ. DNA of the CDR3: TGCGCCAGCAGCGTGTCGATTCAGGACTACGAGCAGTACTTC. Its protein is CASSVSIQDYEQYF.

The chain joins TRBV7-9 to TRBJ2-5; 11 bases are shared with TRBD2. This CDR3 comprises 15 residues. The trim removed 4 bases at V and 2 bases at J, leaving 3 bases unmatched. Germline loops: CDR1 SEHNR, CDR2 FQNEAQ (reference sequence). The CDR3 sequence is CASSSIAGGQETQYF. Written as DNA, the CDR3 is TGTGCCAGCAGCTCCATAGCGGGGGGGCAAGAGACCCAGTACTTC.